What follows is one TCR beta chain and its context. The antigen is not known. Repertoires were generated with immunoSEQ multiplex PCR, while TCRdb's copy carries only in-frame clones and drops some. The table lists 50,000 to 70,000 clones, less than 85% of them singletons. This entry comes from a study of vaccination effects on CD4 cells after COVID-19. The germline V gene has CDR1 SQVTM and CDR2 ANQGSEA. The CDR3 runs 17 residues. The germline V and J ends were trimmed by 6 bases and 4 bases, with 26 bases remaining between them. CD4+ T cell isolation took place after approximately 11 days of culture. Vaccine administered to participants consisted of two doses of either BNT162b2 or mRNA-1273.

This rearrangement joins TRBV29-1 to TRBJ2-3, with a possible D match to TRBD1 (6 bases). This receptor was taken from a human donor who received a COVID-19 vaccine. Sequenced here: CD4+ T cells from PBMCs cultured without peptide, sampled after COVID-19 vaccination. The CDR3: CSVKDGGAFFRADTQYF. CDR3 DNA: TGCAGCGTCAAAGATGGGGGCGCGTTTTTTAGAGCAGATACGCAGTATTTT.